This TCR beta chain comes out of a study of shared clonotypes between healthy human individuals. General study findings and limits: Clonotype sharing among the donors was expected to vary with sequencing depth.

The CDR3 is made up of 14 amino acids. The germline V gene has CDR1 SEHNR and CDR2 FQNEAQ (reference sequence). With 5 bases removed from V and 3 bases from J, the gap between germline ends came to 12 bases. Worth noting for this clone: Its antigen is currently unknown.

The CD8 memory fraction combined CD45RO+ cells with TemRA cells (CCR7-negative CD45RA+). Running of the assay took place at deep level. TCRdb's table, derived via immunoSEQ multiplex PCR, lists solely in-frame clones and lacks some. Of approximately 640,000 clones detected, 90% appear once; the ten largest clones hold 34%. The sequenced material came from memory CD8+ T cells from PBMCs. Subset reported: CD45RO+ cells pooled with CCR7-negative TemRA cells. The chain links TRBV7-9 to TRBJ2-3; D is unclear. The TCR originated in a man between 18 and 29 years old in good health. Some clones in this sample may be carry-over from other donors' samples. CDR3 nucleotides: TGTGCCAGCAGCCGAAGGGAAGGGACAGATACGCAGTATTTT. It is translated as CASSRREGTDTQYF.